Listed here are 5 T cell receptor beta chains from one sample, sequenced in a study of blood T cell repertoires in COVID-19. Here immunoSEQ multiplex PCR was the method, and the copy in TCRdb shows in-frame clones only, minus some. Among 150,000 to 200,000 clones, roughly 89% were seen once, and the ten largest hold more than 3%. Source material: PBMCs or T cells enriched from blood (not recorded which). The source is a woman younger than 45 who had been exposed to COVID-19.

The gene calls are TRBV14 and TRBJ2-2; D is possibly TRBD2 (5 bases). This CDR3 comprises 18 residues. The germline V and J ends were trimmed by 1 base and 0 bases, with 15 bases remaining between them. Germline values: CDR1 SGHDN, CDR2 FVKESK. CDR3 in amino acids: CASSQVARARANTGELFF. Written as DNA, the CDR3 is TGTGCCAGCAGCCAAGTAGCACGGGCGCGGGCGAACACCGGGGAGCTGTTTTTT. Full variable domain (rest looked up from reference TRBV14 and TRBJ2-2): EAGVTQFPSHSVIEKGQTVTLRCDPISGHDNLYWYRRVMGKEIKFLLHFVKESKQDESGMPNNRFLAERTGGTYSTLKVQPAELEDSGVYFCASSQVARARANTGELFFGEGSRLTVL.

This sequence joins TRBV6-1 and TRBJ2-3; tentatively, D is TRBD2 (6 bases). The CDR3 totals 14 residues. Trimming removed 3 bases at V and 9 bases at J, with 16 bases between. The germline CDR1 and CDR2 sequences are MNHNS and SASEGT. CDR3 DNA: TGTGCCAGCAGTGAGCGAAAGGAGGGCCTCACGCAGTATTTT. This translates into CASSERKEGLTQYF.

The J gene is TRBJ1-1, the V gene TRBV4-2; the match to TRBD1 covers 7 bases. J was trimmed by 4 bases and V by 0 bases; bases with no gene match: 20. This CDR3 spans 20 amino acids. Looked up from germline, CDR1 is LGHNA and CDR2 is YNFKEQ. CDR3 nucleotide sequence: TGTGCCAGCAGCCAAGATCTCCACAGGGGCCTTGTCAACTCCCTCACTGAAGCTTTCTTT. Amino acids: CASSQDLHRGLVNSLTEAFF.

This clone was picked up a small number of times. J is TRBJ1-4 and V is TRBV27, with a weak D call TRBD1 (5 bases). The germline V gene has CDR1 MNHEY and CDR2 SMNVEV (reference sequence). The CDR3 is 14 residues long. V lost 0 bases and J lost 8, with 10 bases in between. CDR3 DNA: TGTGCCAGCAGTTTATCCGGGGAGGGGGAAAAACTGTTTTTT. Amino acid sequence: CASSLSGEGEKLFF.

CDR3 coding DNA: TGTGCCAGCAGTGAAGCATTCGGTAGTTTTGGTGACTACACCTTC. It yields the protein CASSEAFGSFGDYTF. The gene calls are TRBV6-1 and TRBJ1-2; D unclear. CDR1 and CDR2 from the germline V gene are MNHNS and SASEGT. Trimming took 0 bases from V and 10 from J, leaving 18 bases between them. The CDR3 contains 15 residues.